The clone carrying this T cell receptor beta chain was observed many times. Amplification targeted TCR beta CDR3 regions from RNA transcripts. Using the HTBI primer set, a first-round RT-PCR was run on the TCR CDR3. Each CDR3 protein gets one entry after TCRdb re-called the multiplex PCR reads with MiXCR. The sample consists of 550,000 to 850,000 distinct CDR3 sequences, around a sixth of them appearing once. The data were obtained in a study of T cells in Graves' hyperthyroidism and ophthalmopathy. This CDR3 is 13 amino acids long. CDR1 and CDR2 from the germline V gene are KGHDR and SFDVKD. V was cut by 5 bases and J by 1 base, with 6 bases left in between.

Sequenced input: blood. This TCR was recovered from a woman aged 45-65 years with Graves' hyperthyroidism that later progressed to Graves' ophthalmopathy. V is TRBV24-1 and J is TRBJ2-3; the D is unclear. This chain's CDR3 is CATSGSGTDTQYF. The CDR3 nucleotides read TGTGCCACCAGTGGCTCGGGCACAGATACGCAGTATTTT.